This paragraph covers one T cell receptor beta chain sequence. Its antigen is as yet unknown. The data derive from a study of cytomegalovirus exposure and HLA in healthy donors. Study-wide results and limits: Most sequenced TCRs were rare (though some public TCRs occurred in many donors). Three of the chains that were CMV-associated were confirmed in vitro to be specific for CMV antigens. The study listed approximately 170 cytomegalovirus-associated TCR beta chains. According to a subsequent analysis, TCR clusters identified in the first cohort showed a tendency to co-occur across the 120 or so validation repertoires.

CDR1 and CDR2 (germline): SGHRS, YFSETQ. V lost 0 bases and J lost 3, with 21 bases in between. This CDR3 has 18 amino acids. Sequencing was performed with immunoSEQ multiplex PCR; in TCRdb, only in-frame clones are kept and a portion is missing. The table has approximately 260,000 clones, 80% to 90% seen once. This sequence was found in a woman between 18 and 29 years old in good health and CMV-seronegative. The rearrangement joins TRBV5-1 to TRBJ1-2; no reliable D call. Sequencing was carried out using PBMCs. DNA of the CDR3: TGCGCCAGCAGCTTGGACCCTGGCTCGCTTTCCCCCGACTATGGCTACACCTTC. Translated: CASSLDPGSLSPDYGYTF.